One sample yielded the 24 T cell receptor beta chains listed below, sequenced in a study of CD8+ T cells in alopecia areata. Extraction of RNA preceded its reverse transcription into cDNA, which served as the sequencing template. TCRdb's copy holds only in-frame clones and misses some; the assay was immunoSEQ multiplex PCR. The top ten clones hold around 4.8% of a sample with roughly 150,000 clones, around 55% of them seen once. Sequenced: CD4+ T cells sorted from blood. All receptors come from a human donor in good health.

This clone has just a few counts. The chain carries TRBV21-1 and TRBJ2-3; the table's D gene call, TRBD1, was not cross checked with the DNA. TRBV21-1 is termed a pseudogene. This CDR3 is 20 amino acids long. CDR3 in DNA: TGTGCCAGCAGCAACTACTCAGGACAGGAGGGTTTGGGGTTCACAGATACGCAGTATTTT. Amino acids: CASSNYSGQEGLGFTDTQYF.

This clone turned up a few times. The chain carries TRBV2 and TRBJ1-1; no firm D call. V gave up 8 bases and J gave up 0 bases, with 10 bases separating them. From germline, CDR1 is SNHLY and CDR2 FYNNEI. The CDR3 runs to 13 residues. The CDR3 DNA reads TGTGCCAGCGTTCGGGAGATGAACACTGAAGCTTTCTTT. It encodes CASVREMNTEAFF.

This clone appeared a few times. The genes are TRBV30 and TRBJ1-1; D remains ambiguous. In germline, CDR1 is GTSNPN, CDR2 SVGIG (reference sequence). This CDR3 is built from 13 residues. V lost 6 bases, J lost 4 bases, and 15 bases lay in between. The CDR3 sequence: CACHPEGFTEAFF. The CDR3 DNA follows: TGTGCCTGTCACCCAGAGGGTTTCACTGAAGCTTTCTTT.

The chain joins TRBV15 to TRBJ2-4; 11 bases match TRBD2. The CDR3 runs to 14 residues. J gave up 8 bases and V 8 bases, and 8 bases lay outside the gene matches. Germline lookup yields CDR1 LNHNV and CDR2 YYDKDF (reference sequence). The CDR3 loop reads CATQLAGEWDIQYF. The CDR3 nucleotides are TGTGCCACCCAACTAGCGGGAGAATGGGACATTCAGTACTTC.

The V gene is TRBV25-1, the J gene TRBJ1-4, with TRBD1 as a possible D gene (6 bases). CDR1 MGHDK and CDR2 SYGVNS come from the germline V gene. Trimming removed 2 bases at V and 8 bases at J, with 12 bases between. The CDR3 is 14 amino acids. The CDR3 sequence is CASSERTGREKLFF. CDR3 nucleotides: TGTGCCAGCAGTGAAAGAACAGGGCGAGAAAAACTGTTTTTT.

This clone was observed once. The chain uses TRBV7-2 and TRBJ2-5; D may be TRBD1 (6 bases). Germline CDR1 is SGHTA and CDR2 is FQGNSA. The CDR3 runs 15 residues. Trimming stripped 1 base from V and 4 bases from J, with 13 bases between. Here the CDR3 DNA reads TGTGCCAGCAGCTTAGATCAGGGGCGGGCAGAGACCCAGTACTTC. Residues: CASSLDQGRAETQYF.

This clone was counted only a few times. V gene TRBV29-1 combines with J gene TRBJ2-1, with a possible D match to TRBD2 (6 bases). This CDR3 spans 15 amino acids. Germline V gene data show CDR1 as SQVTM and CDR2 as ANQGSEA. V lost 4 bases, J lost 0 bases, and 13 bases lay in between. Here the CDR3 reads CSVGGRSGSYNEQFF. DNA of the CDR3: TGCAGCGTTGGGGGGAGGTCCGGCTCCTACAATGAGCAGTTCTTC.

V and J are TRBV5-1 and TRBJ2-1; D is ambiguous. Germline values: CDR1 SGHRS, CDR2 YFSETQ. Trimming took 5 bases from V and 0 from J, leaving 9 bases between them. This CDR3 contains 14 residues. The CDR3 protein is CASRSGVSYNEQFF. Written as DNA, the CDR3 is TGCGCCAGCAGGTCGGGCGTCTCCTACAATGAGCAGTTCTTC.

The gene calls are TRBV29-1 and TRBJ2-3; perhaps TRBD1 as D (6 bases). The V gene lost 7 bases and the J gene lost 1 base, with 15 bases spanning the gap. CDR1 SQVTM and CDR2 ANQGSEA come from the germline V gene. The length of the CDR3 is 14 residues. The CDR3 spells CSADAGAGTDTQYF. The CDR3 DNA is TGCAGCGCTGATGCAGGGGCCGGCACAGATACGCAGTATTTT.

The J gene is TRBJ2-7, the V gene TRBV5-4, with 14 bases fitting TRBD2. Per the germline V gene, CDR1 is SGHNT and CDR2 is YYREEE (reference sequence). V was pared by 4 bases and J by 9 bases, with 12 bases of the junction left unmatched. The CDR3 loop spans 16 amino acids. CDR3 nucleotides: TGTGCCAGCAGCATACCGGGACTAGCGGGAGAGGTTGTGCAGTACTTC. Translated: CASSIPGLAGEVVQYF.

The V call is TRBV5-6, the J call TRBJ2-5; 7 nucleotides agree with TRBD1. The CDR3 has 16 residues. The V and J ends lost 4 bases and 3 bases, in that order; junction bases with no gene match: 12. The germline CDR1 and CDR2 sequences are SGHDT and YYEEEE. The CDR3 spells CASSPILRDSEETQYF. CDR3 DNA sequence: TGTGCCAGCAGCCCTATACTCCGGGACAGCGAAGAGACCCAGTACTTC.

The J gene is TRBJ2-5, the V gene TRBV29-1; D is ambiguous. Looked up from germline, CDR1 is SQVTM and CDR2 is ANQGSEA. The length of the CDR3 is 13 residues. The germline V and J ends were trimmed by 3 bases and 5 bases, with 13 bases remaining between them. CDR3 sequence: CSVEDLVGETQYF. The CDR3 DNA sequence: TGCAGCGTTGAGGACCTTGTGGGGGAGACCCAGTACTTC.

The chain is built from TRBV4-1 and TRBJ1-5; a weak D match, TRBD1 (6 bases). V was clipped by 0 bases and J by 6 bases, with 18 bases between them. Germline CDR1 reads MGHRA; CDR2 reads YSYEKL. This CDR3 spans 17 amino acids. The CDR3 reads CASSQDGTMGASQPQHF. The DNA of the CDR3 is TGCGCCAGCAGCCAAGATGGCACAATGGGGGCCTCTCAGCCCCAGCATTTT.

This chain links TRBV23-1 with TRBJ2-7, with 7 bases fitting TRBD1. TRBV23-1 is an open reading frame whose function is uncertain. CDR3 length: 15 amino acids. Losses at the gene ends were 4 bases for V and 3 bases for J; bases not matched to a gene: 9. The CDR3 region has the DNA TGCGCCAGCAGTCTAATCTGGAGGACAGGCTACGAGCAGTACTTC. As protein: CASSLIWRTGYEQYF.

The rearrangement links TRBV19 to TRBJ2-3, with 10 bases aligning to TRBD2. After removal of 5 bases from V and 6 bases from J, the junction contained 2 bases not matched to a gene. The CDR3 consists of 13 residues. Looked up from germline, CDR1 is LNHDA and CDR2 is SQIVND (reference sequence). In DNA form, the CDR3 reads TGTGCCAGTAGTGTAGCGGGAGGCGATACGCAGTATTTT. It codes for CASSVAGGDTQYF.

V is TRBV29-1 and J is TRBJ2-5; 7 nucleotides match TRBD1. After removal of 6 bases from V and 2 bases from J, the junction contained 9 bases not matched to a gene. This CDR3 comprises 14 residues. From germline, CDR1 is SQVTM and CDR2 ANQGSEA. The DNA of the CDR3 is TGCAGCGTCAAACCACCGGGACAGCAAGAGACCCAGTACTTC. It codes for CSVKPPGQQETQYF.

Worth noting for this clone: Other DNA sequences within the sample encode an identical CDR3. This rearrangement joins TRBV6-6 to TRBJ2-5; D not resolved. The CDR3 is 11 amino acids. V was pared by 5 bases and J by 5 bases, with 6 bases between. Germline V gene sequence: CDR1 MNHNY, CDR2 SVGAGI (reference sequence). The CDR3 here is CASSPLETQYF. CDR3 nucleotides: TGTGCCAGCAGTCCTCTGGAGACCCAGTACTTC.

This clone was detected a few times. The rearrangement uses TRBV2 and TRBJ2-1, with D unclear. Germline CDR1 is SNHLY and CDR2 is FYNNEI. This CDR3 comprises 13 residues. V lost 5 bases and J 3 bases, leaving 8 bases between the germline ends. The CDR3: CASSLQYYNEQFF. For the CDR3, the DNA is TGTGCCAGCAGTCTACAGTACTACAATGAGCAGTTCTTC.

This clone was picked up a small number of times. The chain has TRBV11-3 and TRBJ2-2; D might be TRBD1 (6 bases). CDR1 is SGHNT and CDR2 is YENEEA in the germline V gene. V was cut by 5 bases and J by 0 bases, with 13 bases left in between. This CDR3 has 16 amino acids. The CDR3 spells CASSDYGTSNTGELFF. As DNA, the CDR3 is TGTGCCAGCAGCGATTATGGGACATCGAACACCGGGGAGCTGTTTTTT.

This chain uses TRBV5-1 with TRBJ2-3; perhaps TRBD2 as D (6 bases). The CDR3 is made up of 15 amino acids. The germline V and J ends were trimmed by 4 bases and 7 bases, with 19 bases remaining between them. Germline V gene sequence: CDR1 SGHRS, CDR2 YFSETQ. For the CDR3, the DNA is TGCGCCAGCAGCCCAGGGACGCGGGATGGGAATACGCAGTATTTT. It is translated as CASSPGTRDGNTQYF.

The rearrangement uses TRBV5-6 and TRBJ2-2, with D unclear. The CDR3 runs 15 residues. The V end was cut by 4 bases, the J end by 0 bases, with 10 bases between. Germline V gene data show CDR1 as SGHDT and CDR2 as YYEEEE. The CDR3 region has the DNA TGTGCCAGCAGCCTATGGACGGCGAACACCGGGGAGCTGTTTTTT. Amino acid sequence: CASSLWTANTGELFF. The complete variable domain, with remaining parts taken from reference TRBV5-6 and TRBJ2-2, reads DAGVTQSPTHLIKTRGQQVTLRCSPKSGHDTVSWYQQALGQGPQFIFQYYEEEERQRGNFPDRFSGHQFPNYSSELNVNALLLGDSALYLCASSLWTANTGELFFGEGSRLTVL.

This chain's CDR3 is CASSQRLAGGYNEQFF. Here the CDR3 DNA reads TGTGCCAGCAGCCAACGACTAGCGGGAGGGTACAATGAGCAGTTCTTC. This rearrangement joins TRBV7-9 to TRBJ2-1; 14 bases align to TRBD2. The CDR3 is made up of 16 amino acids. V lost 5 bases and J lost 4; bases outside the gene matches: 4. Germline CDR1 reads SEHNR; CDR2 reads FQNEAQ (reference sequence).

This sequence joins TRBV5-1 and TRBJ2-3, with D hard to call. Germline assignment: CDR1 SGHRS and CDR2 YFSETQ. The CDR3 spans 15 residues. V was clipped by 0 bases and J by 1 base, with 9 bases between them. The CDR3 DNA sequence: TGCGCCAGCAGCTTGGAGCACCCAGGCACAGATACGCAGTATTTT. The encoded protein is CASSLEHPGTDTQYF. Complete variable domain (other parts from reference TRBV5-1 and TRBJ2-3): KAGVTQTPRYLIKTRGQQVTLSCSPISGHRSVSWYQQTPGQGLQFLFEYFSETQRNKGNFPGRFSGRQFSNSRSEMNVSTLELGDSALYLCASSLEHPGTDTQYFGPGTRLTVL.

This clone was detected only a few times. This chain connects TRBV7-9 to TRBJ2-7; 7 bases are a match to TRBD1. The germline CDR1 and CDR2 sequences are SEHNR and FQNEAQ (reference sequence). The CDR3 sequence is 15 residues long. V lost 5 bases and J lost 2; bases outside the gene matches: 9. This CDR3 reads CASSQRDSPTYEQYF. The CDR3 DNA is TGTGCCAGCAGCCAACGGGACAGCCCTACCTACGAGCAGTACTTC.